The rows below give T cell receptor beta chains drawn from one sample of a study of T cell changes during pregnancy in multiple sclerosis. The method was immunoSEQ multiplex PCR; TCRdb's version includes in-frame clones alone and lacks a portion of them. Found here are about 120,000 clones, roughly 90% of them singletons; the top ten hold 1.5% to 1.9%. The sequences come from peripheral blood, collected in the third trimester of pregnancy. All receptors derive from a female donor with multiple sclerosis, enrolled in a pregnancy study. Both conserved end residues are part of each CDR3. Each record gives: J gene, clone size, D gene, V gene, CDR3 DNA, CDR3 protein. The D gene is left open where the match is weak. For some rows the clone size is stated as once, few or many, or as a class when expanded; others skip it.

TRBJ2-3 . . TRBV10-3 TGTGCCATCAGTGACCGCCCAGAGACTAGCACAGATACGCAGTATTTT CAISDRPETSTDTQYF
TRBJ2-3 once . TRBV7-9 TGTGCCATGGAGGCGGGCCGCACTAGCACAGATACGCAGTATTTT CAMEAGRTSTDTQYF
TRBJ1-5 once . TRBV6-1 TGTGCCAGCTCACCCGGGAGGGGAGGTTTTCCCCAGCATTTT CASSPGRGGFPQHF
TRBJ2-5 . . TRBV5-1 TGCGCCAGCAGCTCGTTAGGGAGTTACGAGACCCAGTACTTC CASSSLGSYETQYF
TRBJ2-7 . TRBD1 TRBV27 TGTGCCAGCAGTCTGGACAGGGGGCTTTACGAGCAGTACTTC CASSLDRGLYEQYF
TRBJ1-2 . . TRBV7-2 TGTGCCAGCAGCTTAGAGGGGTGGGGGGGGCGCCCTGGCTACACCTTC CASSLEGWGGRPGYTF
TRBJ2-7 . . TRBV6-6 TGTGCCTCCAAGAGAGGCCACGAGCAGTACTTC CASKRGHEQYF
TRBJ1-1 few . TRBV5-4 TGTGCCAGCAGCTTGGAGGTAAGGCAGGGTGAAGCTTTCTTT CASSLEVRQGEAFF
TRBJ1-1 . . TRBV30 TGTGCCTGGAACCGAGGCACTGAAGCTTTCTTT CAWNRGTEAFF
TRBJ2-5 . . TRBV7-9 TGTGCCAGCAGCTTCCTTGGGGACAAATACCAAGAGACCCAGTACTTC CASSFLGDKYQETQYF
TRBJ2-5 . TRBD1 TRBV25-1 TGTGCCAGCGTCGACAGGGGACAAGAGACCCAGTACTTC CASVDRGQETQYF
TRBJ2-1 . . TRBV30 TGTGCCTGGAGTGTATTCCTAAGCTCCTACAATGAGCAGTTCTTC CAWSVFLSSYNEQFF
TRBJ2-4 . TRBD2 TRBV13 TGTGCCAGCAGCTTCCGGGGGGTTGAAAACATTCAGTACTTC CASSFRGVENIQYF
TRBJ1-6 few . TRBV6-6 TGTGCCAGCAAACGACAGAATTCACCCCTCCACTTT CASKRQNSPLHF
TRBJ2-7 . . TRBV27 TGTGCCAGCAGTTTATCCGCAGGGTCTGCCTCCTACGAGCAGTACTTC CASSLSAGSASYEQYF
TRBJ1-2 . TRBD1 TRBV28 TGTGCCAGCAGACAGCCCGGGACAGGGCGCAGCTATGGCTACACCTTC CASRQPGTGRSYGYTF
TRBJ2-5 once . TRBV5-4 TGTGCCAGCAGCTTGGTAGGAGTAGGGAGGCAAGAGACCCAGTACTTC CASSLVGVGRQETQYF
TRBJ1-4 . TRBD1 TRBV9 TGTGCCAGCAGCACCTCCGGGACAGGGGACGAAAAACTGTTTTTT CASSTSGTGDEKLFF
TRBJ2-2 . . TRBV19 TGTGCCAGTACATACTCCGGGGAGCTGTTTTTT CASTYSGELFF
TRBJ2-7 . TRBD2 TRBV30 TGTGCCTCTGGGCCCCGGGGGGCCTACGAGCAGTACTTC CASGPRGAYEQYF
TRBJ1-5 . . TRBV19 TGTGCCAGTTCATACTTACTTGCCGGGACACAGCAGCCCCAGCATTTT CASSYLLAGTQQPQHF
TRBJ2-1 . TRBD2 TRBV6-1 TGTGCCGGCGCCCGGCGGGAGGGGTACAATGAGCAGTTCTTC CAGARREGYNEQFF
TRBJ2-1 . TRBD2 TRBV9 TGTGCCAGCAGCCAGGGACTAGCGGGCAACAATGAGCAGTTCTTC CASSQGLAGNNEQFF
TRBJ2-1 once TRBD2 TRBV6-1 TGTGCCAGCAGTGAAACCCAGTCCGGGGGACTAGGATACAATGAGCAGTTCTTC CASSETQSGGLGYNEQFF
TRBJ2-7 . TRBD1 TRBV7-9 TGTGCCAGCAGCTTGACAGGGGGCAGGTTCGAGCAGTACTTC CASSLTGGRFEQYF
TRBJ1-2 . . TRBV7-9 TGTGCCAGCAGCTTAGGGGAGATGGGTGGCTACACCTTC CASSLGEMGGYTF